The subject of this entry is one T cell receptor (beta chain). This sample is part of a study of blood T cell repertoires in COVID-19. Overall study context: COVID-19 samples from acute and convalescent phases originated in the United States, Italy and Spain. The analysed material was cDNA or gDNA that came from T cells, B-cell-depleted T cells, or PBMCs.

CDR3 length: 14 amino acids. CDR1 and CDR2 (germline): SGHNT, YYREEE (reference sequence). The V gene lost 0 bases and the J gene lost 7 bases, with 14 bases spanning the gap. In the study's own analysis: Reference gene primer amplification yielded estimated nucleated cell counts. Assay: immunoSEQ multiplex PCR; the TCRdb copy retains only in-frame clones and omits some. The DNA was the basis for D and trimming; V, J and clone size are from that table. The table has some 50,000 clones, roughly nine tenths seen once. The receptor's source is a human donor in a cohort sampled during active COVID-19. The gene calls are TRBV5-4 and TRBJ2-7; tentative D call: TRBD2 (6 bases). Source material: peripheral blood. The CDR3 loop reads CASSLDSGVGEQYF. DNA of the CDR3: TGTGCCAGCAGCTTGGATTCGGGGGTCGGAGAGCAGTACTTC.